Listed below are T cell receptor beta chains from one sample, sequenced in a study of blood T cell repertoires in COVID-19. The repertoire was sequenced with immunoSEQ multiplex PCR; TCRdb's copy has only in-frame clones and lacks some. The top ten hold 1.5% to 2% of the sample, which has 250,000 to 400,000 clones, approximately 89% seen once. The sequencing sample was made of peripheral blood. The receptors come from a woman in her 30s with COVID-19, enrolled during active disease. Both conserved end residues are part of each CDR3. The order of the fields is CDR3 DNA, CDR3 protein, J gene, D gene, V gene, clone size. A D gene is named only where the DNA matches it firmly. Not all rows give a size; the values are once, few, many and, for expanded clones, a class.

TGTGCCAGCAGTTTAGGGACACTGAACACTGAAGCTTTCTTT CASSLGTLNTEAFF TRBJ1-1 . TRBV27 .
TGTGCCAGCAGCTTCTGGGCCTCCCGGTGGGGCAACTATGGCTACACCTTC CASSFWASRWGNYGYTF TRBJ1-2 . TRBV13 .
TGTGCCAGCAGCGTGTCAGGGCTTAACTATGGCTACACCTTC CASSVSGLNYGYTF TRBJ1-2 . TRBV9 .
TGTGCCAGCAGTTACTCCAGGGGCTACACCATATATTTT CASSYSRGYTIYF TRBJ1-3 . TRBV6-2/TRBV6-3 .
TGTGCCAGCAGCCGCGGGGCGTCCTCCGGTGAAAAACTGTTTTTT CASSRGASSGEKLFF TRBJ1-4 . TRBV5-5 .
TGTGCCAGTAGTATACCTAGCGGGTCCAACTACCCCTCCTACAATGAGCAGTTCTTC CASSIPSGSNYPSYNEQFF TRBJ2-1 TRBD2 TRBV19 .
TGTGCCACTCCAGGCCAGGGCGGCACTGAAGCTTTCTTT CATPGQGGTEAFF TRBJ1-1 . TRBV6-6 .
TGTGCCAGCAGCTCCGGGACAGGACAAGAGACCCAGTACTTC CASSSGTGQETQYF TRBJ2-5 TRBD1 TRBV11-3 .
TGTGCCAGCAGCCCCAGGGACACTTCCTACGAGCAGTACTTC CASSPRDTSYEQYF TRBJ2-7 . TRBV9 .
TGTGCCAGCGGACAGGTCGTCGGAAACACCATATATTTT CASGQVVGNTIYF TRBJ1-3 TRBD1 TRBV2 .
TGTGCCAGCAGTGTACTAGCGGGGGAGCTAAATGAGCAGTTCTTC CASSVLAGELNEQFF TRBJ2-1 TRBD2 TRBV6-4 .
TGTGCCAGCAGTTTAAGGCGGGCTGGCACAGATACGCAGTATTTT CASSLRRAGTDTQYF TRBJ2-3 . TRBV27 .
TGTGCCAGCAGCCCCTCGGAGCGGGGGAGTCACAATGAGCAGTTCTTC CASSPSERGSHNEQFF TRBJ2-1 TRBD2 TRBV7-9 .
TGTGCCAGCAGCCACTCCGGGACAGGATACCAAGAGACCCAGTACTTC CASSHSGTGYQETQYF TRBJ2-5 TRBD1 TRBV7-8 .
TGCGCCAGCAGCTTGGGACAGATGAACACTGAAGCTTTCTTT CASSLGQMNTEAFF TRBJ1-1 . TRBV5-1 .
TGCGCCAGCAGACTCCACGACGGGACAGGTGAAGCTTTCTTT CASRLHDGTGEAFF TRBJ1-1 TRBD1 TRBV5-1 once
TGCGCCAGCAGCCCCCGGATTTCGATCAGGGCAGCGAACTATGGCTACACCTTC CASSPRISIRAANYGYTF TRBJ1-2 . TRBV4-1 .